This entry lists 14 T cell receptor beta chains sequenced from one sample in a study of beta chain features in type 1 diabetes. The sequenced template was cDNA made from the entire isolated RNA. The repertoire was sequenced with immunoSEQ multiplex PCR; TCRdb's copy has only in-frame clones and lacks some. Counted here are 130,000 or so clones, approximately 10% occurring once; the ten biggest clones make up 0.55% to 0.75%. The material sequenced was central memory CD4+ T cells from blood. The receptor source for this set is a woman between 40 and 50 years old in good health.

The rearrangement uses TRBV7-2 and TRBJ2-1; the match to TRBD1 covers 8 bases. V was clipped by 5 bases and J by 8 bases; unmatched bases: 5. CDR3 size: 13 residues. Germline loops: CDR1 SGHTA, CDR2 FQGNSA. The CDR3 loop reads CASSMTGDHEQFF. In DNA, the CDR3 is TGTGCCAGCAGCATGACAGGGGATCATGAGCAGTTCTTC.

The V call is TRBV2, the J call TRBJ1-2, with a possible D match to TRBD1 (6 bases). CDR1 and CDR2 from the germline V gene are SNHLY and FYNNEI. V lost 2 bases, J lost 7 bases, and 14 bases lay in between. There are 14 residues in the CDR3. The CDR3 DNA follows: TGTGCCAGCAGTGAATGGTACAGGGAAAGTGGCTACACCTTC. Residues: CASSEWYRESGYTF.

This clone was observed a few times. CDR3 bases: TGTGCCAGCAGCCGGGACATCACCTACGAGCAGTACTTC. The encoded protein is CASSRDITYEQYF. The rearrangement links TRBV2 to TRBJ2-7; the D gene is possibly TRBD1 (6 bases). The CDR3 loop spans 13 amino acids. Germline V CDR1 and CDR2: SNHLY, FYNNEI. The germline V and J ends were trimmed by 6 bases and 2 bases, with 11 bases remaining between them.

The rearrangement uses TRBV5-6 and TRBJ1-1; 10 bases line up with TRBD1. Germline assignment: CDR1 SGHDT and CDR2 YYEEEE. V was pared by 4 bases and J by 6 bases, with 9 bases of the junction left unmatched. The CDR3 is made up of 15 amino acids. The CDR3 reads CASSDPGQGTAEAFF. In nucleotides, the CDR3 is TGTGCCAGCAGCGACCCGGGACAGGGGACGGCTGAAGCTTTCTTT.

The rearrangement uses TRBV29-1 and TRBJ1-2, with 8 bases identical to TRBD1. This CDR3 spans 16 amino acids. After removal of 6 bases from V and 6 bases from J, the junction contained 18 bases not matched to a gene. Looked up from germline, CDR1 is SQVTM and CDR2 is ANQGSEA. CDR3 coding DNA: TGCAGCGTCAACCGTCGGGACAGGATCGGGGTTGATGGCTACACCTTC. Translating it yields CSVNRRDRIGVDGYTF.

This clone occurred a few times. This chain connects TRBV6-1 to TRBJ2-5, with a tentative D call TRBD2 (6 bases). The V gene's germline CDR1 is MNHNS and CDR2 SASEGT. The CDR3 sequence is 13 residues long. V lost 8 bases, J lost 1 base, and 11 bases lay in between. DNA for the CDR3: TGTGCCAGCGGATGGGACTCCCAAGAGACCCAGTACTTC. Translated: CASGWDSQETQYF.

The chain is built from TRBV18 and TRBJ2-5; 8 bases line up with TRBD2. The germline gives CDR1 KGHSH, CDR2 LQKENI. This CDR3 has 16 amino acids. Trimming at V came to 0 bases and at J to 2 bases, leaving 5 bases not matched to a gene. As DNA, the CDR3 is TGTGCCAGCTCACCACCACGGGGGGGTGCACAAGAGACCCAGTACTTC. This sequence encodes CASSPPRGGAQETQYF.

This chain uses TRBV14 with TRBJ1-6; weak D call: TRBD1 (6 bases). This CDR3 contains 13 residues. V was pared by 4 bases and J by 8 bases, with 9 bases between. From germline, CDR1 is SGHDN and CDR2 FVKESK. The CDR3 DNA is TGTGCCAGCAGCCCCCGGACAGATTCACCCCTCCACTTT. Protein sequence: CASSPRTDSPLHF.

Only a few counts were recorded for this clone. V gene TRBV19 combines with J gene TRBJ2-5, with D possibly TRBD2 on 6 matching bases. Germline-derived CDR1 and CDR2 are LNHDA and SQIVND (reference sequence). The CDR3 totals 13 residues. V lost 9 bases and J lost 4, with 15 bases in between. The CDR3 DNA reads TGTGCCAGCAGCCGGACTACCGGAGAGACCCAGTACTTC. Its translation is CASSRTTGETQYF.

This clone was picked up a small number of times. This rearrangement joins TRBV18 to TRBJ1-4; D is ambiguous. Germline CDR1 is KGHSH and CDR2 is LQKENI. V lost 7 bases and J 3 bases, leaving 9 bases between the germline ends. The CDR3 contains 13 residues. The CDR3 coding sequence is TGTGCCAGCTTACAGAGCCCTAATGAAAAACTGTTTTTT. This codes for CASLQSPNEKLFF.

This clone was detected only a few times. V and J are TRBV11-3 and TRBJ2-5; D is unclear. The CDR3 has 12 residues. V was pared by 2 bases and J by 5 bases, with 6 bases between. The V gene's germline CDR1 is SGHNT and CDR2 YENEEA. The CDR3 loop is CASSLNGETQYF. CDR3 nucleotides: TGTGCCAGCAGCTTAAATGGCGAGACCCAGTACTTC.

The genes are TRBV19 and TRBJ2-1, with D possibly TRBD1 on 5 matching bases. Per germline, CDR1 LNHDA and CDR2 SQIVND (reference sequence). Trimming cost V 6 bases and J 6 bases, with 18 bases left between them. This CDR3 has 15 amino acids. CDR3 sequence: CASSLQQGTGNEQFF. The CDR3 bases are TGTGCCAGTAGCCTACAGCAGGGAACGGGCAATGAGCAGTTCTTC.

This clone occurred a few times. This rearrangement joins TRBV6-5 to TRBJ2-3; the match to TRBD2 covers 10 bases. The CDR3 sequence is 15 residues long. CDR1 and CDR2 from the germline V gene are MNHEY and SVGAGI. Germline trimming cut 6 bases from V and 3 bases from J; bases unmatched to any gene: 6. The CDR3 reads CASRSSGGPTDTQYF. The CDR3 region has the DNA TGTGCCAGCAGGAGTAGCGGGGGGCCGACAGATACGCAGTATTTT.

This clone appeared a few times. The J gene is TRBJ1-2, the V gene TRBV9; possibly TRBD1 for D (6 bases). V lost 4 bases and J 4 bases, leaving 11 bases between the germline ends. This CDR3 region has 13 residues. The germline CDR1 and CDR2 sequences are SGDLS and YYNGEE. This CDR3 is CASSLEDSYGYTF. CDR3 in DNA: TGTGCCAGCAGCCTAGAGGACAGCTATGGCTACACCTTC.